A single sample is the source of the 29 T cell receptor beta chains below, sequenced in a study of tumor-infiltrating lymphocytes in oesophageal squamous cell carcinoma. TCRdb reprocessed the PCR reads via MiXCR and lists one record per CDR3 protein. The sample comprises about 14,000 distinct CDR3 sequences, roughly 44% of which are singletons, and 40% to 55% rests with the top ten. Material: blood. The receptors here all came from a male donor with esophageal squamous cell carcinoma.

The chain uses TRBV28 and TRBJ2-3; 9 positions match TRBD2. Germline CDR1 MDHEN, CDR2 SYDVKM. The CDR3 consists of 16 residues. Trimming took 2 bases from V and 2 from J; bases not matched to a gene: 5. CDR3 coding DNA: TGTGCCAGCAGTTTAGCGGGAGGGCCATCCACAGATACGCAGTATTTT. Translated: CASSLAGGPSTDTQYF.

By share of the sample, this clonotype is medium-sized (0.01 to 0.1%). This chain connects TRBV5-4 to TRBJ2-5; the D gene is possibly TRBD2 (7 bases). The length of the CDR3 is 14 residues. Germline V gives CDR1 SGHNT, CDR2 YYREEE (reference sequence). V lost 3 bases and J lost 5, with 14 bases in between. The CDR3 bases are TGTGCCAGCAGCTCGCTATCGGGGGGCGAGACCCAGTACTTC. It yields the protein CASSSLSGGETQYF. Combining the CDR3 with reference TRBV5-4 and TRBJ2-5 gives the whole variable domain ETGVTQSPTHLIKTRGQQVTLRCSSQSGHNTVSWYQQALGQGPQFIFQYYREEENGRGNFPPRFSGLQFPNYSSELNVNALELDDSALYLCASSSLSGGETQYFGPGTRLLVL.

Here the CDR3 reads CASSEGHRQETQYF. CDR3 bases: TGTGCCAGCAGCGAGGGACACCGTCAAGAGACCCAGTACTTC. This sequence joins TRBV2 and TRBJ2-5; a possible D gene is TRBD1 (6 bases). CDR3 length: 14 residues. V was trimmed by 6 bases and J by 2 bases, leaving 13 bases between them. The germline V gene has CDR1 SNHLY and CDR2 FYNNEI. Using reference TRBV2 and TRBJ2-5 for the parts outside the CDR3, the full variable domain is EPEVTQTPSHQVTQMGQEVILRCVPISNHLYFYWYRQILGQKVEFLVSFYNNEISEKSEIFDDQFSVERPDGSNFTLKIRSTKLEDSAMYFCASSEGHRQETQYFGPGTRLLVL.

This clonotype was seen many times. This chain links TRBV27 with TRBJ1-4; 8 positions agree with TRBD1. After removal of 5 bases from V and 7 bases from J, the junction contained 9 bases not matched to a gene. The CDR3 spans 15 residues. In germline, CDR1 is MNHEY, CDR2 SMNVEV (reference sequence). CDR3: CASSASGGWTEKLFF. The CDR3 DNA reads TGTGCCAGCAGTGCATCAGGGGGCTGGACTGAAAAACTGTTTTTT.

This clonotype has a handful of counts. No DNA is shown, since the ends of the CDR3 on it are uncertain; the CDR3 is the one TCRdb lists. V gene TRBV7-5 combines with J gene TRBJ2-4; the table's D gene call, TRBD2, was not cross checked with the DNA. TRBV7-5 is a pseudogene segment. The CDR3 length equals 24 residues, ends included. CDR3 residues: CISVPAARIENQSTVPSVENIQYF.

V gene TRBV7-6 combines with J gene TRBJ2-7; D is unresolved. The CDR3 has 11 amino acids. The germline gives CDR1 SGHVS, CDR2 FNYEAQ. Trimming stripped 5 bases from V and 6 bases from J, with 8 bases between. The CDR3 region is CASSPGTEQYF. The DNA of the CDR3 is TGTGCCAGCAGCCCAGGAACCGAGCAGTACTTC. Using reference TRBV7-6 and TRBJ2-7 for the parts outside the CDR3, the full variable domain is GAGVSQSPRYKVTKRGQDVALRCDPISGHVSLYWYRQALGQGPEFLTYFNYEAQQDKSGLPNDRFSAERPEGSISTLTIQRTEQRDSAMYRCASSPGTEQYFGPGTRLTVT.

This clonotype has at least ten counts. This may stem from a read error, because a much larger clone lies one nucleotide away. The rearrangement uses TRBV11-3 and TRBJ2-1, with TRBD2 as a possible D gene (8 bases). Near its end, the DNA agrees better with TRBJ2-7, so the J call may be wrong. This CDR3 contains 17 residues. The V gene's germline CDR1 is SGHNT and CDR2 YENEEA. The CDR3 loop is CASSLERGLAGYNEQYF. The CDR3 coding sequence is TGTGCCAGCAGCTTAGAGAGGGGGCTAGCGGGCTACAATGAGCAGTACTTC.

Within the sample, this clonotype is medium-sized. The chain recombines TRBV28 with TRBJ2-5; the match to TRBD2 covers 12 bases. V lost 5 bases to trimming and J lost 5 bases; unmatched junction nucleotides: 9. The CDR3 runs 16 residues. In germline, CDR1 is MDHEN, CDR2 SYDVKM. CDR3 nucleotide sequence: TGTGCCAGCAGTCTACGGACTAGCGGGACTGGTGAGACCCAGTACTTC. Its translation is CASSLRTSGTGETQYF. The whole variable domain, filled in from reference TRBV28 and TRBJ2-5, reads DVKVTQSSRYLVKRTGEKVFLECVQDMDHENMFWYRQDPGLGLRLIYFSYDVKMKEKGDIPEGYSVSREKKERFSLILESASTNQTSMYLCASSLRTSGTGETQYFGPGTRLLVL.

This chain uses TRBV11-2 with TRBJ2-5; tentative D call: TRBD2 (6 bases). The ends were cut back, 5 bases at V and 5 bases at J, with 21 bases in the middle. CDR1 and CDR2 (germline): SGHAT, FQNNGV. The CDR3 is 16 amino acids. CDR3 sequence reads: CASSDVGSGIIETQYF. In DNA, the CDR3 is TGTGCCAGCAGCGACGTCGGTAGCGGAATCATTGAGACCCAGTACTTC.

This clonotype showed up many times. The chain recombines TRBV6-6 with TRBJ2-7; D is perhaps TRBD1 (5 bases). Germline V gene lookup returns CDR1 MNHNY and CDR2 SVGAGI (reference sequence). There are 13 residues in the CDR3. V shed 2 bases and J shed 2 bases, with 7 bases lying between them. The CDR3 reads CASSYQGTYEQYF. Written as DNA, the CDR3 is TGTGCCAGCAGTTACCAGGGCACCTACGAGCAGTACTTC.

This clonotype was observed once. The chain recombines TRBV7-6 with TRBJ2-5; D is ambiguous. The DNA end favors TRBJ2-1, so the J call may be wrong. CDR3 size: 13 residues. CDR1 is SGHVS, CDR2 FNYEAQ, per germline. The CDR3 DNA is TGTGCCAGCAGCCCCATGGGTAATTACGAGCAGTTCTTC. This encodes CASSPMGNYEQFF.

The chain is built from TRBV7-6 and TRBJ2-3; D is undetermined. V was cut by 0 bases and J by 4 bases, with 2 bases left in between. Germline CDR1 is SGHVS and CDR2 is FNYEAQ. The length of the CDR3 is 12 residues. The CDR3 loop is CASSLAADTQYF. The CDR3 region has the DNA TGTGCCAGCAGCTTAGCGGCAGATACGCAGTATTTT.

Details on this clonotype: A junction boundary mismatches the germline segment, possibly from a read error. The gene calls are TRBV6-6 and TRBJ2-1; 8 bases agree with TRBD2. The CDR3 loop spans 15 amino acids. CDR1 is MNHNY, CDR2 SVGAGI, per germline (reference sequence). As DNA, the CDR3 is TGTGCCAGCAGTTACTCGCCGGGAGGGGCGTATGAGCAGTTCTTT. This codes for CASSYSPGGAYEQFF.

The chain uses TRBV7-6 and TRBJ2-6; D ambiguous. V lost 5 bases and J lost 0, with 14 bases in between. Looked up from germline, CDR1 is SGHVS and CDR2 is FNYEAQ. This CDR3 is built from 17 residues. This CDR3 is CASSIRAWGSGANVLTF. CDR3 sequence (DNA): TGTGCCAGCAGCATCCGGGCCTGGGGCTCTGGGGCCAACGTCCTGACTTTC.

Within the sample, this clonotype is medium-sized. The genes are TRBV7-9 and TRBJ2-4; D perhaps matches TRBD2 (7 bases). V lost 5 bases, J lost 3 bases, and 20 bases lay in between. Germline loops: CDR1 SEHNR, CDR2 FQNEAQ (reference sequence). There are 17 residues in the CDR3. DNA for the CDR3: TGTGCCAGCAGCCTTTCCGAGTGGGGGGGCGGCAAAAACATTCAGTACTTC. It codes for CASSLSEWGGGKNIQYF.

The V and J genes are TRBV10-3 and TRBJ2-1; 10 positions match TRBD2. The DNA matches TRBJ2-5 better at its end, which makes the J call doubtful. Germline V lookup: CDR1 ENHRY, CDR2 SYGVKD. CDR3 length: 18 amino acids. In nucleotides, the CDR3 is TGTGCCATCAGTGAGTCCTTACCCAGCGGGAGGGCCAAAGAGACCCAGTACTTC. Protein sequence: CAISESLPSGRAKETQYF.

V usage is TRBV7-3 and J usage is TRBJ2-4; 7 nucleotides line up with TRBD2. TRBJ2-7 explains the end of the DNA better; the J call may be wrong. Germline V gene lookup returns CDR1 SGHTA and CDR2 FQGTGA. This CDR3 contains 11 residues. CDR3 sequence reads: CASGGGDEQYF. DNA of the CDR3: TGTGCCAGCGGGGGGGGAGACGAGCAGTACTTC.

This clonotype qualifies as large (0.1 to 1%). Here the CDR3 DNA reads TGTGCCAGCAGCTTGTTAAATGAGCAGTTCTTC. It codes for CASSLLNEQFF. V is TRBV7-8 and J is TRBJ2-1; D not resolved. Trimming took off 3 bases at V and 7 bases at J, with 4 bases between the two ends. CDR3 length equals 11 residues. Per germline, CDR1 SGHVS and CDR2 FQNEAQ.

Only a few counts were recorded for this clonotype. The chain joins TRBV7-6 to TRBJ2-5, with D maybe TRBD2 (5 bases). The assigned J gene may be wrong: the sequence end matches TRBJ2-1 better. Germline CDR1 is SGHVS and CDR2 is FNYEAQ. The CDR3 contains 13 residues. The CDR3 bases are TGTGCCAGCAGCTTAGCGAGGGCCGATGAGCAGTTCTTC. This codes for CASSLARADEQFF.

V gene TRBV12-3 or TRBV12-4 combines with J gene TRBJ2-3, with TRBD2 identical over 9 bases. The CDR3 contains 14 residues. The V and J ends lost 3 bases and 4 bases, in that order; junction bases with no gene match: 2. The CDR3 DNA reads TGTGCCAGCAGTTTGCGCGGGAGGGCAGATACGCAGTATTTT. Translated: CASSLRGRADTQYF.

The chain combines TRBV7-4 with TRBJ2-7, with TRBD2 as a possible D gene (8 bases). Trimming left V 4 bases short and J 3 bases short, with 16 bases between. The CDR3 spans 15 residues. Germline loops: CDR1 SGHVT, CDR2 SQSDAQ. CDR3 sequence: CASSSQGGLGYEQYF. CDR3 DNA: TGTGCCAGCAGCTCGCAGGGGGGACTAGGCTACGAGCAGTACTTC.

The table lists this clonotype with many counts. J is TRBJ2-1 and V is TRBV6-4, with D unclear. CDR1 MRHNA and CDR2 SNTAGT come from the germline V gene. Trimming took off 4 bases at V and 6 bases at J, with 4 bases between the two ends. This CDR3 has 11 amino acids. DNA for the CDR3: TGTGCCAGCAGTGCTCCCAATGAGCAGTTCTTC. Its protein product is CASSAPNEQFF.

The V and J genes are TRBV6-1 and TRBJ2-3; the D is unclear. The J call may be incorrect, as the DNA end agrees better with TRBJ2-1. Germline V gene data show CDR1 as MNHNS and CDR2 as SASEGT. CDR3 length: 13 amino acids. As DNA, the CDR3 is TGTGCCAGCACTGGGGTAACCTACAATGAGCAGTTCTTC. As protein: CASTGVTYNEQFF.

This clonotype was observed a handful of times. The J gene is TRBJ2-1, the V gene TRBV20-1; D is possibly TRBD1 or TRBD2 (5 bases each). CDR1 and CDR2 (germline): DFQATT, SNEGSKA (reference sequence). The CDR3 totals 12 residues. Trimming cost V 3 bases and J 7 bases, with 10 bases left between them. CDR3 DNA: TGCAGTGCTAGCAGGGACCTAAATGAGCAGTTCTTC. As protein: CSASRDLNEQFF.

The chain uses TRBV7-3 and TRBJ2-1; no firm D call. The V end lost 1 base, the J end lost 12 bases, and 13 bases lay between the germline ends. Germline V gives CDR1 SGHTA, CDR2 FQGTGA. The CDR3 runs 13 residues. This CDR3 is CASSLNGPSRQFF. The CDR3 DNA reads as TGTGCCAGCAGCTTAAACGGGCCTTCCCGGCAGTTCTTC.

This clonotype was seen ten or more times. The chain combines TRBV11-3 with TRBJ2-3, with D possibly being TRBD1 or TRBD2 (6 bases each). Germline CDR1 reads SGHNT; CDR2 reads YENEEA. The CDR3 length is 15 residues. V was shortened by 5 bases and J by 2 bases, with 14 bases between the two germline ends. The CDR3 protein is CASSKTRDNTDTQYF. The CDR3 region has the DNA TGTGCCAGCAGCAAGACTAGGGACAACACAGATACGCAGTATTTT.

This clonotype was seen at least ten times. This chain uses TRBV11-3 with TRBJ2-5; 7 bases fit TRBD2. V lost 0 bases, J lost 5 bases, and 6 bases stayed unmatched. This CDR3 spans 15 amino acids. Germline CDR1 and CDR2: SGHNT and YENEEA. The CDR3 region has the DNA TGTGCCAGCAGCTTAGAGGTGGGAGGGCCTGAGACCCAGTACTTC. Translating gives CASSLEVGGPETQYF.

This clonotype was observed at least ten times. This rearrangement joins TRBV5-4 to TRBJ2-5; tentatively, D is TRBD1 or TRBD2 (5 bases each). The V and J ends lost 0 bases and 5 bases respectively, with 8 bases between them. The CDR3 has 13 residues. The germline CDR1 and CDR2 sequences are SGHNT and YYREEE (reference sequence). The CDR3 region has the DNA TGTGCCAGCAGCTTGGAGGGACGGGAGACCCAGTACTTC. The encoded protein is CASSLEGRETQYF.

V gene TRBV28 combines with J gene TRBJ2-1; D not resolved. From germline, CDR1 is MDHEN and CDR2 SYDVKM. The CDR3 is made up of 13 amino acids. The V gene lost 1 base and the J gene lost 4 bases, with 5 bases spanning the gap. CDR3 protein: CASSLSRYNEQFF. The CDR3 DNA follows: TGTGCCAGCAGTTTATCCCGTTACAATGAGCAGTTCTTC.